The 8 T cell receptor beta chains given below trace back to one sample, sequenced in a study of PD-1 blockade in mismatch repair-deficient tumors. The assay was immunoSEQ multiplex PCR, and TCRdb's table has in-frame clones only and misses some. The sample carries about 66,000 clones, 70% to 85% recorded once. The starting material was peripheral blood, obtained 2 weeks after starting pembrolizumab. These receptors originate from an adult with mismatch repair-deficient cancer.

The chain employs TRBV19 and TRBJ2-2; TRBD1 agrees at 9 bases. Germline V CDR1 and CDR2: LNHDA, SQIVND (reference sequence). The V gene end was trimmed by 3 bases and the J gene end by 3 bases; junction bases not matched to a gene: 5. The CDR3 extends over 16 amino acids. The CDR3 DNA reads TGTGCCAGTAGTATGGGGGGACAGGGATACACCGGGGAGCTGTTTTTT. Protein sequence: CASSMGGQGYTGELFF.

The J gene is TRBJ2-3, the V gene TRBV25-1; 9 bases map to TRBD2. CDR3 length: 14 residues. Losses at the gene ends were 4 bases for V and 4 bases for J; bases not matched to a gene: 3. Germline V gene lookup returns CDR1 MGHDK and CDR2 SYGVNS. This CDR3 reads CASSGSGSADTQYF. The CDR3 region has the DNA TGTGCCAGCAGTGGTAGCGGGAGCGCAGATACGCAGTATTTT.

The rearrangement joins TRBV7-2 to TRBJ2-2; 7 bases are shared with TRBD2. The CDR3 totals 16 residues. J was trimmed by 5 bases and V by 5 bases; bases with no gene match: 11. The V gene's germline CDR1 is SGHTA and CDR2 FQGNSA. CDR3 sequence: CASSLTSQRGTGELFF. CDR3 in DNA: TGTGCCAGCAGCCTGACTAGCCAAAGAGGGACCGGGGAGCTGTTTTTT.

The rearrangement links TRBV30 to TRBJ2-6; D uncertain. Germline V gene data show CDR1 as GTSNPN and CDR2 as SVGIG (reference sequence). The V gene lost 3 bases and the J gene lost 0 bases, with 6 bases spanning the gap. The CDR3 spans 14 residues. The CDR3 DNA follows: TGTGCCTGGAGATCAAGCTCTGGGGCCAACGTCCTGACTTTC. It is translated as CAWRSSSGANVLTF.

V is TRBV2 and J is TRBJ1-5; D may be TRBD1 (6 bases). Trimming left V 6 bases short and J 6 bases short, with 15 bases between. The CDR3 extends over 14 amino acids. Germline CDR1 is SNHLY and CDR2 is FYNNEI. CDR3 DNA: TGTGCCAGCAGATCAGGGGACACCGTTCAGCCCCAGCATTTT. Protein sequence: CASRSGDTVQPQHF.

Note on this clone: Other DNA sequences in this specimen translate into the identical CDR3. The J gene is TRBJ1-1, the V gene TRBV5-4; D is perhaps TRBD1 (6 bases). The CDR3 totals 14 residues. CDR1 is SGHNT and CDR2 is YYREEE in the germline V gene (reference sequence). Trimming took 3 bases from V and 3 from J, leaving 12 bases between them. The CDR3 DNA follows: TGTGCCAGCAGCTGGGGGGCTGGGGACACTGAAGCTTTCTTT. Encoded protein: CASSWGAGDTEAFF.

This chain joins TRBV5-1 and TRBJ2-1; D is uncertain. CDR1 is SGHRS, CDR2 YFSETQ, per germline. The CDR3 has 14 amino acids. Trimming took off 0 bases at V and 10 bases at J, with 14 bases between the two ends. The CDR3 DNA is TGCGCCAGCAGCTTGGACCCTGTAGGTTCCGAGCAGTTCTTC. Its translation: CASSLDPVGSEQFF.

This chain connects TRBV5-4 to TRBJ2-3; no reliable D call. Trimming shortened V by 4 bases and J by 2 bases, and 5 bases separated the two germline ends. The CDR3 covers 12 residues. From germline, CDR1 is SGHNT and CDR2 YYREEE (reference sequence). Here the CDR3 reads CASSPSTDTQYF. CDR3 in DNA: TGTGCCAGCAGCCCATCCACAGATACGCAGTATTTT.